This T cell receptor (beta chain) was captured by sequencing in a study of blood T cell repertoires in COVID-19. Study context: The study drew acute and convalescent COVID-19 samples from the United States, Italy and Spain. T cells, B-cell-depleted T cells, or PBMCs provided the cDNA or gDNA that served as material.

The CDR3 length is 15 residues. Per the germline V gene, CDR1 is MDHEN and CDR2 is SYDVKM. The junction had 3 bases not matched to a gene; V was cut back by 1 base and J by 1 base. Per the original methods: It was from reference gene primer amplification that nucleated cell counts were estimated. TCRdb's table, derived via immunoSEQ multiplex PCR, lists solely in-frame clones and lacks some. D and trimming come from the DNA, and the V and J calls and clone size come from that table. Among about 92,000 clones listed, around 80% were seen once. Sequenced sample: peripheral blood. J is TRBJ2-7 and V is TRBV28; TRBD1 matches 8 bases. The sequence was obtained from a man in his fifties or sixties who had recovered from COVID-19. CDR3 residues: CASSLSGDRSYEQYF. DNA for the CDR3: TGTGCCAGCAGTTTATCTGGGGACAGGTCCTACGAGCAGTACTTC.